These T cell receptor beta chains were read from a single sample in a study of vaccination effects on CD4 cells after COVID-19. Antigens for these TCRs are unknown. Only in-frame clones appear in the TCRdb table, and some are missing; sequencing was by immunoSEQ multiplex PCR. The sample lists 50,000 to 75,000 clones, about three quarters seen once, with under 3.5% in the top ten. The starting material was CD4+ T cells from PBMCs cultured without peptide, obtained before COVID-19 vaccination. The receptor set was obtained from a human donor who received a COVID-19 vaccine. CDR3s include the opening cysteine and the closing phenylalanine or tryptophan. The order of the fields is V gene, D gene, J gene, clone size, CDR3 DNA, CDR3 protein. The D gene is left open where the match is weak. Not every row has a clone size; where given, it reads once, few, many or a size class.

>TRBV24-1|.|TRBJ2-1|once
TGTGCCACCAGTGATTACCACGCCGGCCGACCAAATGAGCAGTTCTTC
CATSDYHAGRPNEQFF
>TRBV18|.|TRBJ2-1|few
TGTGCCAGCTCACCTCCGAGATACAATGAGCAGTTCTTC
CASSPPRYNEQFF
>TRBV11-2|.|TRBJ2-1|.
TGTGCCAGCAGCTTAGATAGGTCAGTTGAGCAGTTCTTC
CASSLDRSVEQFF
>TRBV19|.|TRBJ2-5|.
TGTGCCAGTAGTGGTCTAGGGACACCAGGTCGAGAGACCCAGTACTTC
CASSGLGTPGRETQYF
>TRBV6-2/TRBV6-3|.|TRBJ2-3|.
TGTGCCAGCAGTTACTACCCAAGCACAGATACGCAGTATTTT
CASSYYPSTDTQYF
>TRBV9|.|TRBJ2-5|.
TGTGCCAGCAGCACCCGCGGACAAGCACAAGAGACCCAGTACTTC
CASSTRGQAQETQYF
>TRBV5-5|TRBD1|TRBJ1-6|.
TGTGCCAGCAGCTGGGGGCAGGGGGCCAATTCACCCCTCCACTTT
CASSWGQGANSPLHF
>TRBV6-4|.|TRBJ2-2|.
TGTGCCAGCAGTGGACAGGGAGGGACCGGGGAGCTGTTTTTT
CASSGQGGTGELFF
>TRBV28|TRBD1|TRBJ1-5|.
TGTGCCAGCGAACGCTTTTGGACAGGTGGGGCTTATAGCAATCAGCCCCAGCATTTT
CASERFWTGGAYSNQPQHF
>TRBV6-5|TRBD1|TRBJ1-1|.
TGTGCCAGCAGTCCCAGGGGGAGGGCGGCTGAAGCTTTCTTT
CASSPRGRAAEAFF
>TRBV5-1|.|TRBJ1-1|.
TGCGCCAGCAGCTTGTTACGAAACACTGAAGCTTTCTTT
CASSLLRNTEAFF
>TRBV4-1|.|TRBJ2-1|few
TGCGCCAGCAGCCGAGGGGGGATGGTGGGTGGTTCCAATGAGCAGTTCTTC
CASSRGGMVGGSNEQFF
>TRBV7-3|.|TRBJ2-6|once
TGTGCCAGCAGCCCAGGGGCCCTAGGCTCTGGGGCCAACGTCCTGACTTTC
CASSPGALGSGANVLTF
>TRBV4-1|TRBD1|TRBJ1-4|.
TGCGCCAGCAGCCAAATTGGGACAGGGGGGGAAAAACTGTTTTTT
CASSQIGTGGEKLFF
>TRBV5-4|TRBD2|TRBJ2-3|.
TGTGCCAGCAGCTCCTTAGCGGGGCTCACAGATACGCAGTATTTT
CASSSLAGLTDTQYF
>TRBV2|TRBD1|TRBJ1-2|.
TGTGCCAGCTTCACCCCCGGACAGGGGGCTGGTGGCTACACCTTC
CASFTPGQGAGGYTF
>TRBV5-8|TRBD1|TRBJ2-5|once
TGTGCCAGCAGCACCGGGACAGGATGGGAGACCCAGTACTTC
CASSTGTGWETQYF
>TRBV5-1|.|TRBJ1-2|.
TGCGCCAGCAGCGAGGAGGGCTCCGAGGGCAGTGGCTACACCTTC
CASSEEGSEGSGYTF
>TRBV7-8|.|TRBJ2-5|.
TGTGCCAGCAGCTTAGCTCCCGGGGGTACAAAGACCCAGTACTTC
CASSLAPGGTKTQYF
>TRBV7-9|.|TRBJ1-5|.
TGTGCCAGCCCTTGCACCGGGCAGGGAACGGTTCAGCCCCAGCATTTT
CASPCTGQGTVQPQHF
>TRBV28|.|TRBJ1-5|.
TGTGCCAGCACCGGGTTCGTCAGGGTCAATCAGCCCCAGCATTTT
CASTGFVRVNQPQHF
>TRBV28|.|TRBJ1-2|.
TGTGCCAGCACCCTGGGGGGGGGCGAGTTAAACTATGGCTACACCTTC
CASTLGGGELNYGYTF
>TRBV7-3|.|TRBJ2-3|.
TGTGCCAGCAGCTTAGCGGGCCCGTTCAAAGATACGCAGTATTTT
CASSLAGPFKDTQYF
>TRBV6-2/TRBV6-3|TRBD2|TRBJ2-3|.
TGTGCCAGCAGTTACCCCCCGGGACTAGCGGGGGCGCCACCCTTCACAGATACGCAGTATTTT
CASSYPPGLAGAPPFTDTQYF
>TRBV7-6|TRBD1|TRBJ1-6|.
TGTGCCAGCAGCCCCAAATCTCCGGGACAGCAAAAGAAGTTTAGGTCACCCCTCCACTTT
CASSPKSPGQQKKFRSPLHF
>TRBV2|.|TRBJ1-4|.
TGTGCCAGCAGTGAGGAGGGCCAGACTAATGAAAAACTGTTTTTT
CASSEEGQTNEKLFF
>TRBV19|.|TRBJ2-2|.
TGTGCCAGTAGTATAACCCCCGGTCACGGCACCGGGGAGCTGTTTTTT
CASSITPGHGTGELFF
>TRBV23-1|.|TRBJ1-1|.
TGCGCCAGCAGTCACAGACAGGCTCCCGCTGAAGCTTTCTTT
CASSHRQAPAEAFF
>TRBV4-1|.|TRBJ2-3|once
TGCGCCAGCAGCCAAGAAATAATGCCGGGAAGCACAGATACGCAGTATTTT
CASSQEIMPGSTDTQYF
>TRBV28|.|TRBJ1-5|.
TGTGCCAGCAGCCTGTCTATGGGGGGAACCCCGGAGCAGCCCCAGCATTTT
CASSLSMGGTPEQPQHF
>TRBV6-6|TRBD1|TRBJ1-3|.
TGTGCCAGCAGGGGGACAGGGGCTGGAAACACCATATATTTT
CASRGTGAGNTIYF
>TRBV7-9|TRBD1|TRBJ1-4|.
TGTGCCAGCAGCCCGAAATCGACAGGGCCCCACGCAACTAATGAAAAACTGTTTTTT
CASSPKSTGPHATNEKLFF
>TRBV7-7|.|TRBJ2-2|.
TGTGCCAGCAGCGCCACTCGTCCCGGGGAGCTGTTTTTT
CASSATRPGELFF
>TRBV30|.|TRBJ1-5|.
TGTGCCTGGAGTTACCAGAGAGTGGGGAATCAGCCCCAGCATTTT
CAWSYQRVGNQPQHF
>TRBV7-9|TRBD1|TRBJ1-6|.
TGTGCCAGCAGCGAGGGACAGAGTAATTCACCCCTCCACTTT
CASSEGQSNSPLHF
>TRBV5-1|.|TRBJ2-3|.
TGCGCCAGCAGGTCCAGGGAAAGCACAGATACGCAGTATTTT
CASRSRESTDTQYF
>TRBV7-2|.|TRBJ1-5|.
TGTGCCAGCAGCTTAGTGAGTGAATATCAGCCCCAGCATTTT
CASSLVSEYQPQHF
>TRBV28|.|TRBJ1-4|.
TGTGCCAGCAGTCCCTCGACAGTGCCAGGGGAAAAACTGTTTTTT
CASSPSTVPGEKLFF
>TRBV6-5|TRBD2|TRBJ2-5|once
TGTGCCAGCAGTTACTCTCTAGCGGGGAGCCAAGAGACCCAGTACTTC
CASSYSLAGSQETQYF
>TRBV7-3|TRBD2|TRBJ2-2|.
TGTGCCAGCAGCCAAGGAGCGGGGGGCGGGGAGCTGTTTTTT
CASSQGAGGGELFF
>TRBV6-2/TRBV6-3|TRBD1|TRBJ2-1|.
TGTGCCAGCAGACCTCCGGGACAGAGACAAAACAATGAGCAGTTCTTC
CASRPPGQRQNNEQFF
>TRBV4-1|TRBD1|TRBJ2-5|.
TGCGCCAGCAGCCAAGATAGGACAGGGGAGACCCAGTACTTC
CASSQDRTGETQYF
>TRBV18|.|TRBJ1-1|.
TGTGCCAGCTCAGGGCTGAACACTGAAGCTTTCTTT
CASSGLNTEAFF
>TRBV28|.|TRBJ1-6|few
TGTGCCAGCAGCTGGAAGGGGCAACATAATTCACCCCTCCACTTT
CASSWKGQHNSPLHF
>TRBV7-9|.|TRBJ1-3|.
TGTGCCGGGCACAGCTCTGGAAACACCATATATTTT
CAGHSSGNTIYF